The next 9 T cell receptor beta chains were all read from a single sample in a study of cytomegalovirus exposure and HLA in healthy donors (TCRdb year 2017). The method was the immunoSEQ multiplex PCR assay. What TCRdb holds here is the immuneACCESS table cut down to in-frame rearrangements. Part of the clones is not present; checked against another copy, under half of the missing clones reflect an unresolved V gene, and the others are unexplained. The sample profile shows over 200,000 clones; about 90% of them were found once. Approximately 3.1% of the sample is held by the ten biggest clonotypes. What was sequenced was PBMCs. Receptor source: a woman aged 30 to 39 in good health and CMV-seronegative.

The J gene is TRBJ1-1, the V gene TRBV9; D gene ambiguous. V dropped 2 bases and J dropped 4 bases, with 18 bases sitting between them. The germline gives CDR1 SGDLS, CDR2 YYNGEE. This CDR3 is built from 16 residues. The CDR3 DNA reads TGTGCCAGCAGCGTCGGCACTAGCTTTCTTGGCACTGAAGCTTTCTTT. Protein sequence: CASSVGTSFLGTEAFF.

The genes are TRBV6-6 and TRBJ1-2; D ambiguous. In germline, CDR1 is MNHNY, CDR2 SVGAGI (reference sequence). Trimming took off 6 bases at V and 1 base at J, with 3 bases between the two ends. The CDR3 runs 11 residues. CDR3 amino acids: CASRINYGYTF. The CDR3 DNA follows: TGTGCCAGCAGGATTAACTATGGCTACACCTTC.

The chain uses TRBV4-1 and TRBJ2-7; tentative D call: TRBD2 (6 bases). Trimming removed 1 base at V and 4 bases at J, with 17 bases between. Germline CDR1 and CDR2: MGHRA and YSYEKL. The CDR3 sequence is 16 residues long. The CDR3 DNA reads as TGCGCCAGCAGCCAAGTTACAGCGGGCAAGGATTACGAGCAGTACTTC. Translation: CASSQVTAGKDYEQYF.

The rearrangement joins TRBV5-6 to TRBJ2-1; D not resolved. The CDR3 totals 12 residues. Trimming removed 0 bases at V and 8 bases at J, with 6 bases between. Per germline, CDR1 SGHDT and CDR2 YYEEEE. The CDR3 loop is CASSLATDEQFF. In DNA, the CDR3 is TGTGCCAGCAGCTTGGCTACCGATGAGCAGTTCTTC.

This sequence joins TRBV20-1 and TRBJ2-7, with unresolved D. This CDR3 spans 10 amino acids. From germline, CDR1 is DFQATT and CDR2 SNEGSKA (reference sequence). V was trimmed by 2 bases and J by 5 bases, leaving 4 bases between them. The CDR3 spells CSARRDEQYF. CDR3 sequence (DNA): TGCAGTGCTAGACGGGACGAGCAGTACTTC.

The chain is built from TRBV6-4 and TRBJ2-5; TRBD2 might be the D (6 bases). The V end lost 3 bases, the J end lost 6 bases, and 11 bases lay between the germline ends. The length of the CDR3 is 13 residues. CDR1 is MRHNA and CDR2 is SNTAGT in the germline V gene. Written as DNA, the CDR3 is TGTGCCAGCAGTGAACTGGAGGGAAAGACCCAGTACTTC. Its translation: CASSELEGKTQYF.

J is TRBJ1-2 and V is TRBV7-9; tentatively, D is TRBD1 (5 bases). The CDR3 spans 14 residues. V was cut by 1 base and J by 3 bases, with 9 bases left in between. Germline loops: CDR1 SEHNR, CDR2 FQNEAQ (reference sequence). The DNA for the CDR3 is TGTGCCAGCAGCTTAGGGAGGGGAGACTATGGCTACACCTTC. Translation: CASSLGRGDYGYTF.

V and J are TRBV6-5 and TRBJ2-2, with 8 bases aligning to TRBD2. V dropped 6 bases and J dropped 4; count of bases not matched to a gene: 4. The CDR3 contains 14 residues. From germline, CDR1 is MNHEY and CDR2 SVGAGI. CDR3 region: CASSTGGSTGELFF. CDR3 bases: TGTGCCAGCAGCACGGGAGGGAGCACCGGGGAGCTGTTTTTT.

The chain has TRBV9 and TRBJ2-7, with 14 bases matching TRBD2. CDR1 and CDR2 (germline): SGDLS, YYNGEE. The V gene end was trimmed by 2 bases and the J gene end by 12 bases; junction bases not matched to a gene: 4. CDR3 length equals 13 residues. The DNA for the CDR3 is TGTGCCAGCAGCGTGGGGACTAGCGGGAGACCGTACTTC. Translated, it gives CASSVGTSGRPYF. Supplemented by reference TRBV9 and TRBJ2-7, the full variable domain reads DSGVTQTPKHLITATGQRVTLRCSPRSGDLSVYWYQQSLDQGLQFLIQYYNGEERAKGNILERFSAQQFPDLHSELNLSSLELGDSALYFCASSVGTSGRPYFGPGTRLTVT.